This T cell receptor (beta chain) emerged from a study of blood T cell repertoires in COVID-19. Study-wide background: Sources were T cells, B-cell-depleted T cells, or PBMCs; the material itself was cDNA or gDNA.

In terms of age and location, participants ranged from about 18 to 100 years and lived in under 30 US areas. Individuals in the exposed group had encountered a COVID-19 case within 2 weeks preceding study entry. The method was immunoSEQ multiplex PCR; TCRdb's version includes in-frame clones alone and lacks a portion of them. This sample has about 350,000 clones, with roughly 90% found just once. The CDR3 length is 17 residues. Germline V lookup: CDR1 GTSNPN, CDR2 SVGIG (reference sequence). Deletions cut 2 bases from V and 0 bases from J, with 19 bases between. The clonotype comes from a woman aged 25 to 45 who had been exposed to COVID-19. The V call is TRBV30, the J call TRBJ1-2; weak D call: TRBD1 (6 bases). The sample comprised PBMCs or T cells enriched from blood (not recorded which). The CDR3 loop is CAWSRGGGRYANYGYTF. As DNA, the CDR3 is TGTGCCTGGAGTAGAGGGGGGGGAAGATACGCTAACTATGGCTACACCTTC.